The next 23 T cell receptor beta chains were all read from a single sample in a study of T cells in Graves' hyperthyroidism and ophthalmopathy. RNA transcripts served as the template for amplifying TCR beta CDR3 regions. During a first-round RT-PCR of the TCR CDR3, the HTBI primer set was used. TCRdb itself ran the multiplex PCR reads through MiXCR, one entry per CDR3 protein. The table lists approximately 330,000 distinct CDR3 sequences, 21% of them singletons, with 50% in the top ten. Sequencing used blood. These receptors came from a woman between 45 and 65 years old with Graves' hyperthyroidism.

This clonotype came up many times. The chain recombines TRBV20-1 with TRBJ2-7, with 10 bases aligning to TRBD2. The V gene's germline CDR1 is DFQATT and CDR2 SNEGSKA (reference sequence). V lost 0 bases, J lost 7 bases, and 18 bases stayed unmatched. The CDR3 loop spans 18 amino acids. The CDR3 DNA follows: TGCAGTGCTAGAGATCCGTCGGGACTAGCGCCGAGCTCTGGGGAGCAGTACTTC. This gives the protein CSARDPSGLAPSSGEQYF.

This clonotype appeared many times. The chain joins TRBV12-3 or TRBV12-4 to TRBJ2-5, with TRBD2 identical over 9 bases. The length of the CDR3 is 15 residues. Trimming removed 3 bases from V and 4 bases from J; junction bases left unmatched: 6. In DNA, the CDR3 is TGTGCCAGCAGTTTCCCGGGTAGCGGGGGAGAGACCCAGTACTTC. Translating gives CASSFPGSGGETQYF.

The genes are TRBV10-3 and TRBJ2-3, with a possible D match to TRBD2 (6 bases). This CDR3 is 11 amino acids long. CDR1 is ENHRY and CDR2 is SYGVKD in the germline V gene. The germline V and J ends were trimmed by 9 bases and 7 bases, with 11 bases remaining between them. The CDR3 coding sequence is TGTGCCATACTTGGGGGGAATACGCAGTATTTT. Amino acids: CAILGGNTQYF.

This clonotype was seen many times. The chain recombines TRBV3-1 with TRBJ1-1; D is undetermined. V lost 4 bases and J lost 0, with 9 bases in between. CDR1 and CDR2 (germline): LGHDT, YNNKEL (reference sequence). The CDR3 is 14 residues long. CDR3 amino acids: CASSPRTVNTEAFF. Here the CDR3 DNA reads TGTGCCAGCAGCCCCCGGACGGTGAACACTGAAGCTTTCTTT.

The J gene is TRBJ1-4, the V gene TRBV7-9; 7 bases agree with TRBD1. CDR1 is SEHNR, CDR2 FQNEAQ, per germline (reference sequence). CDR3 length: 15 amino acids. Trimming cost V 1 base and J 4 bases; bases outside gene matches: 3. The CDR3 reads CASSLGDRDNEKLFF. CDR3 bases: TGTGCCAGCAGCTTAGGCGACAGGGATAATGAAAAACTGTTTTTT. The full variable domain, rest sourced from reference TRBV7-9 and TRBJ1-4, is DTGVSQNPRHKITKRGQNVTFRCDPISEHNRLYWYRQTLGQGPEFLTYFQNEAQLEKSRLLSDRFSAERPKGSFSTLEIQRTEQGDSAMYLCASSLGDRDNEKLFFGSGTQLSVL.

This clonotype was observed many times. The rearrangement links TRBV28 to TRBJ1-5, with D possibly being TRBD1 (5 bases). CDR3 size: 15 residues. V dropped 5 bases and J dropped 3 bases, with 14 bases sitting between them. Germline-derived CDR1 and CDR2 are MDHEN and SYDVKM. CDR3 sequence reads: CASSNRDLTNQPQHF. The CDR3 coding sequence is TGTGCCAGCAGTAACCGGGACCTAACCAATCAGCCCCAGCATTTT.

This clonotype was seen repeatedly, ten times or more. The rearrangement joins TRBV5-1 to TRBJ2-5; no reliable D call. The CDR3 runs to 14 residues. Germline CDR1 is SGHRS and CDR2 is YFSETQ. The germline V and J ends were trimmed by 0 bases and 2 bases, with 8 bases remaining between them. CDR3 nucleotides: TGCGCCAGCAGCTTGGGATATAAGCAAGAGACCCAGTACTTC. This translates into CASSLGYKQETQYF.

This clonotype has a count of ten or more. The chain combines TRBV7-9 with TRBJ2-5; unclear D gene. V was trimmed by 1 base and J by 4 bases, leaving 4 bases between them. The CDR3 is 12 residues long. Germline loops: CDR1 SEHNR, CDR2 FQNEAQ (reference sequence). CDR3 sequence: CASSLGIETQYF. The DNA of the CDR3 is TGTGCCAGCAGCTTAGGGATAGAGACCCAGTACTTC.

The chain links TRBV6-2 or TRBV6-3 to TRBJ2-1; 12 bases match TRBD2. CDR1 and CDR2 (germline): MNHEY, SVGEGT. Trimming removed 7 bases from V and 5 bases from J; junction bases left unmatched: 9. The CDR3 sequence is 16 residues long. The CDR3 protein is CASIIPRLAGDNEQFF. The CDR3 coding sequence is TGTGCCAGCATCATTCCACGACTAGCGGGGGACAATGAGCAGTTCTTC.

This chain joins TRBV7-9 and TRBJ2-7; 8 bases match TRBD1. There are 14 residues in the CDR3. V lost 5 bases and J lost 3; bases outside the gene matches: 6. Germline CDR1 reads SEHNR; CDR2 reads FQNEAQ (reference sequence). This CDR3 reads CASSPPGQDYEQYF. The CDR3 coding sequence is TGTGCCAGCAGCCCGCCGGGACAGGACTACGAGCAGTACTTC.

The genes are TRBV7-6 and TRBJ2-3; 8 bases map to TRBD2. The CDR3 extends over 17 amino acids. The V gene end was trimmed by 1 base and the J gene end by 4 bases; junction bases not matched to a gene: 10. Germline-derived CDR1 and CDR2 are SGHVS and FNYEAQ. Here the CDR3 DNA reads TGTGCCAGCAGCTTAGTCGCCGGGACTAGTCGGGCAGATACGCAGTATTTT. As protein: CASSLVAGTSRADTQYF.

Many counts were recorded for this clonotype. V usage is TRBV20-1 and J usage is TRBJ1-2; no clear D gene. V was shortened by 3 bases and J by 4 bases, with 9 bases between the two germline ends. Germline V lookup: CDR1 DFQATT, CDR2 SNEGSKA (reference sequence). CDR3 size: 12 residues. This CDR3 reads CSARETTYGYTF. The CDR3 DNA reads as TGCAGTGCTAGGGAGACAACCTATGGCTACACCTTC.

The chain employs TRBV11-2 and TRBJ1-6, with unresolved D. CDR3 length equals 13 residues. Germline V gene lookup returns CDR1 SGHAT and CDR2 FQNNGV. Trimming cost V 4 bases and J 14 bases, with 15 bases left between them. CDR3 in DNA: TGTGCCAGCAGCTACCCGGGCCCTTCGGCCCTCCACTTT. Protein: CASSYPGPSALHF.

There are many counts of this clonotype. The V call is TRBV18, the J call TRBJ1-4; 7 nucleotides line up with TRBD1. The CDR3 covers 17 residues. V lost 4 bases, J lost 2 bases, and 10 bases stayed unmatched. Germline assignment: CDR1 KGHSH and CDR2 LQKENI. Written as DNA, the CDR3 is TGTGCCAGCTCACGGACAGGCCTTGGGAGCACTAATGAAAAACTGTTTTTT. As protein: CASSRTGLGSTNEKLFF.

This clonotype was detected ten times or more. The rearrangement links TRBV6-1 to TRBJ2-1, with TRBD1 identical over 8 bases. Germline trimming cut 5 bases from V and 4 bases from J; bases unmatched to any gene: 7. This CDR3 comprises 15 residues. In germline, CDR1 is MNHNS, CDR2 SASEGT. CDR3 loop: CASSLVGTGYNEQFF. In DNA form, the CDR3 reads TGTGCCAGCAGTTTAGTAGGGACAGGTTACAATGAGCAGTTCTTC.

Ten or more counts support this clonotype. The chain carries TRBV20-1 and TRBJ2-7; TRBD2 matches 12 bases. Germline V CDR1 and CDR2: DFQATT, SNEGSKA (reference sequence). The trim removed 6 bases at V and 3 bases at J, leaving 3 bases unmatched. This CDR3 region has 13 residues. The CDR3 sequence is CSARTSGIYEQYF. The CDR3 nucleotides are TGCAGTGCGCGGACTAGCGGGATCTACGAGCAGTACTTC.

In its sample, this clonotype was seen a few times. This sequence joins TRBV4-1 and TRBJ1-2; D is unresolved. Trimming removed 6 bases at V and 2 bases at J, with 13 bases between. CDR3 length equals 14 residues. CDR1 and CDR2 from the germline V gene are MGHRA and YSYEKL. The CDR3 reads CASSQNPQNYGYTF. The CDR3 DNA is TGCGCCAGCAGTCAAAACCCCCAGAACTATGGCTACACCTTC.

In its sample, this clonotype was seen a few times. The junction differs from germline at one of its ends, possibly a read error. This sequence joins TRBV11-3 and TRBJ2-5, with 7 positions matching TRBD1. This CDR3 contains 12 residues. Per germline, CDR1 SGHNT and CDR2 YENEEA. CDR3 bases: TGTGCCAGCAGCCAACCGAGGGGGCCTCCGAACTTC. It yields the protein CASSQPRGPPNF.

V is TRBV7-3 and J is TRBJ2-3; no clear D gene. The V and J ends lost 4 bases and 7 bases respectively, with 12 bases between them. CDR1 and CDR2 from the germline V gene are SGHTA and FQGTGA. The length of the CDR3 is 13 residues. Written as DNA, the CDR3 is TGTGCCAGCAGCTATAACCCTCACAATACGCAGTATTTT. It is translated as CASSYNPHNTQYF.

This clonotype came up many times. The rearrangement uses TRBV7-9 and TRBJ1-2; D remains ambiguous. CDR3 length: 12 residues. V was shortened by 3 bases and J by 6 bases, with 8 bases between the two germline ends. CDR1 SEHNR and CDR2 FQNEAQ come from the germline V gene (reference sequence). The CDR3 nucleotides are TGTGCCAGCAGCTTGGGCCGGCATGGCTACACCTTC. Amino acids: CASSLGRHGYTF.

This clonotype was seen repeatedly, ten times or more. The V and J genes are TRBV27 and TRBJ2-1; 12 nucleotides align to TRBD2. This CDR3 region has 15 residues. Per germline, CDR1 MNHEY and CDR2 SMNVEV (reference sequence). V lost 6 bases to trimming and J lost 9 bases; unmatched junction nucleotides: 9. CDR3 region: CASSVLAGGPGEQFF. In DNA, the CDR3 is TGTGCCAGCAGCGTTCTAGCGGGAGGGCCAGGTGAGCAGTTCTTC.

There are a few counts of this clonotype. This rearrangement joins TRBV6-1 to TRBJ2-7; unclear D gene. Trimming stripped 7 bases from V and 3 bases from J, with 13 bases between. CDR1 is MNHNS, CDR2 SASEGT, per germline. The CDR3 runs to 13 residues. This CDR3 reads CASTGPGHYEQYF. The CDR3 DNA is TGTGCCAGCACCGGACCGGGCCACTACGAGCAGTACTTC.

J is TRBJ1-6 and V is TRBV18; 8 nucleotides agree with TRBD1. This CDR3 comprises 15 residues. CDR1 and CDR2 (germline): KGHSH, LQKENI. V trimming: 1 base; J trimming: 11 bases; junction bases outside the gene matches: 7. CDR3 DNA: TGTGCCAGCTCACCACGGGCAGGGGGCGTAACACCCCTCCACTTT. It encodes CASSPRAGGVTPLHF.